The 5 T cell receptor beta chains listed next were all sequenced from one sample in a study of blood T cell repertoires in COVID-19. Profiling relied on immunoSEQ multiplex PCR, and the TCRdb table lists in-frame clones only, not all of them. The sample lists 500,000 or so clones, 87% occurring once. The sample taken for sequencing was PBMCs or T cells enriched from blood (not recorded which). The receptors here all came from a woman between 18 and 29 years old who had recovered from COVID-19.

CDR3: CASSPPSDYNEQFF. The CDR3 DNA reads as TGTGCCAGCTCACCACCGTCAGACTACAATGAGCAGTTCTTC. The chain is built from TRBV18 and TRBJ2-1; D is ambiguous. This CDR3 contains 14 residues. Germline assignment: CDR1 KGHSH and CDR2 LQKENI. V was cut by 0 bases and J by 3 bases, with 6 bases left in between.

The chain uses TRBV3-1 (or the pseudogene TRBV3-2) and TRBJ1-1; TRBD1 matches at 7 bases. The V gene end was trimmed by 2 bases and the J gene end by 4 bases; junction bases not matched to a gene: 1. The CDR3 length is 13 residues. Germline CDR1 reads LGHDT; CDR2 reads YNNKEL (reference sequence). CDR3: CASSQPGGTEAFF. DNA for the CDR3: TGTGCCAGCAGCCAACCAGGGGGCACTGAAGCTTTCTTT.

The rearrangement links TRBV18 to TRBJ1-2, with no clear D. The length of the CDR3 is 14 residues. The ends were cut back, 3 bases at V and 5 bases at J, with 13 bases in the middle. CDR1 is KGHSH, CDR2 LQKENI, per germline. In nucleotides, the CDR3 is TGTGCCAGCTCACCGTCCGGTATAAATTATGGCTACACCTTC. This codes for CASSPSGINYGYTF.

The rearrangement joins TRBV5-4 to TRBJ2-5; 14 nucleotides match TRBD2. The germline V gene has CDR1 SGHNT and CDR2 YYREEE (reference sequence). Trimming cost V 4 bases and J 3 bases; bases outside gene matches: 11. There are 18 residues in the CDR3. CDR3 bases: TGTGCCAGCAGCGCCCCGACTAGCGGGGGGGCCGGAGAAGAGACCCAGTACTTC. Translation gives CASSAPTSGGAGEETQYF.

The chain has TRBV12-3 or TRBV12-4 and TRBJ2-7; D may be TRBD2 (6 bases). V was cut by 6 bases and J by 3 bases, with 9 bases left in between. The CDR3 length is 12 residues. The CDR3 region is CASSGEDYEQYF. Written as DNA, the CDR3 is TGTGCCAGCAGCGGGGAGGACTACGAGCAGTACTTC.